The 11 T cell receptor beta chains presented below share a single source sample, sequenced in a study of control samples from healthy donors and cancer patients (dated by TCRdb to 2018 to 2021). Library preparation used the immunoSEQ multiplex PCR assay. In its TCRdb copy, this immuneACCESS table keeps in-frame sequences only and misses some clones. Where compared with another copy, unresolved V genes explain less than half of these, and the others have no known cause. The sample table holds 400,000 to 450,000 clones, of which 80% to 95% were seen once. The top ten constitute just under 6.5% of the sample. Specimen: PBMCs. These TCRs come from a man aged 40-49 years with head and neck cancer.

CDR3 residues: CASSDNMLSQFF. CDR3 sequence (DNA): TGCGCCAGCAGTGATAATATGCTAAGCCAGTTCTTC. The chain recombines TRBV10-1 with TRBJ2-1, with unresolved D. The V end lost 3 bases, the J end lost 13 bases, and 13 bases lay between the germline ends. This CDR3 has 12 amino acids. Germline CDR1 reads WNHNN; CDR2 reads SYGVQD (reference sequence).

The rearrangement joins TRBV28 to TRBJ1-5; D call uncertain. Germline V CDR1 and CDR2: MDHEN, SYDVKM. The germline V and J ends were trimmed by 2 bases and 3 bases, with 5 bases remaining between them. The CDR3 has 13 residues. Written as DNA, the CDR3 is TGTGCCAGCAGTTTAAACAACAATCAGCCCCAGCATTTT. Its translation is CASSLNNNQPQHF.

This CDR3 is CASSRPVGGNEQFF. CDR3 nucleotide sequence: TGTGCCAGCAGTCGCCCTGTCGGGGGCAATGAGCAGTTCTTC. The V gene is TRBV27, the J gene TRBJ2-1; D may be TRBD2 (6 bases). Trimming shortened V by 5 bases and J by 6 bases, and 14 bases separated the two germline ends. Germline values: CDR1 MNHEY, CDR2 SMNVEV (reference sequence). This CDR3 contains 14 residues.

The CDR3 loop reads CATSSPRAGGYNEQFF. As DNA, the CDR3 is TGTGCCACCAGTTCCCCTCGGGCGGGGGGCTACAATGAGCAGTTCTTC. V usage is TRBV24-1 and J usage is TRBJ2-1, with 8 nucleotides matching TRBD2. The CDR3 contains 16 residues. The ends lost 6 bases at V and 3 bases at J; junction bases unmatched: 9. Per germline, CDR1 KGHDR and CDR2 SFDVKD.

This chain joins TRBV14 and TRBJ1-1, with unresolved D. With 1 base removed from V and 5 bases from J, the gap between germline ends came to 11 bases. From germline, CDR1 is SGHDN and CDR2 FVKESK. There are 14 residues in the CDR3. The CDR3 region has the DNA TGTGCCAGCAGCCAAGGTTGGGAGTATACTGAAGCTTTCTTT. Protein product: CASSQGWEYTEAFF. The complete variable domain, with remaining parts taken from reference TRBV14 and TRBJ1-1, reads EAGVTQFPSHSVIEKGQTVTLRCDPISGHDNLYWYRRVMGKEIKFLLHFVKESKQDESGMPNNRFLAERTGGTYSTLKVQPAELEDSGVYFCASSQGWEYTEAFFGQGTRLTVV.

The CDR3 here is CASSMGGGGGETQYF. For the CDR3, the DNA is TGTGCCAGTAGTATGGGCGGTGGAGGAGGGGAGACCCAGTACTTC. The chain couples TRBV19 to TRBJ2-5; D perhaps matches TRBD2 (6 bases). CDR1 LNHDA and CDR2 SQIVND come from the germline V gene (reference sequence). The CDR3 is made up of 15 amino acids. Trimming removed 3 bases at V and 5 bases at J, with 16 bases between.

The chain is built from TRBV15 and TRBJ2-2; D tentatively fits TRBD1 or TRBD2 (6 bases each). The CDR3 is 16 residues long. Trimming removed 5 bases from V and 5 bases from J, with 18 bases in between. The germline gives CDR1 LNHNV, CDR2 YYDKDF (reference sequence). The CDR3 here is CATSEGDWAGTGELFF. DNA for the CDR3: TGTGCCACCAGCGAGGGGGACTGGGCGGGGACCGGGGAGCTGTTTTTT.

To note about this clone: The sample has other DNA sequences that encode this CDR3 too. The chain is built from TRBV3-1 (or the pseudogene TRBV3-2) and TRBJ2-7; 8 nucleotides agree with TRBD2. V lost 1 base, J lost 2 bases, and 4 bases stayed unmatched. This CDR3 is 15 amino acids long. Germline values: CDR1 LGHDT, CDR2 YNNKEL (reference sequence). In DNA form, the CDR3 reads TGTGCCAGCAGCCAAGGACTAGCGCCTACCTACGAGCAGTACTTC. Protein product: CASSQGLAPTYEQYF.

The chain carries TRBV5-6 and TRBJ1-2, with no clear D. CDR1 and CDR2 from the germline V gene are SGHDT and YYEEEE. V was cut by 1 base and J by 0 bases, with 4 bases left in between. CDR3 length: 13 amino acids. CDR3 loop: CASSLSANYGYTF. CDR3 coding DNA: TGTGCCAGCAGCTTGTCAGCTAACTATGGCTACACCTTC. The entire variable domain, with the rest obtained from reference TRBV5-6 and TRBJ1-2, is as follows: DAGVTQSPTHLIKTRGQQVTLRCSPKSGHDTVSWYQQALGQGPQFIFQYYEEEERQRGNFPDRFSGHQFPNYSSELNVNALLLGDSALYLCASSLSANYGYTFGSGTRLTVV.

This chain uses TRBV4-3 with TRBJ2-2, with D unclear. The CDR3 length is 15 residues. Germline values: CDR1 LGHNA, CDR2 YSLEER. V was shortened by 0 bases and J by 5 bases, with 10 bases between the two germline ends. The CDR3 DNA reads TGCGCCAGCAGCCAAGATTTACTGAGGACCGGGGAGCTGTTTTTT. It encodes CASSQDLLRTGELFF.

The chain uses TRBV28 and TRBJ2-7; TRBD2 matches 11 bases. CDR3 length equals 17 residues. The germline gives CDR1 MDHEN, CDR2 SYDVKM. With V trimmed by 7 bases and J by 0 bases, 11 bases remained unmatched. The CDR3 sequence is CASTNRGLAGSSYEQYF. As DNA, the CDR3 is TGTGCCAGCACAAACCGAGGACTAGCGGGTTCCTCCTACGAGCAGTACTTC.